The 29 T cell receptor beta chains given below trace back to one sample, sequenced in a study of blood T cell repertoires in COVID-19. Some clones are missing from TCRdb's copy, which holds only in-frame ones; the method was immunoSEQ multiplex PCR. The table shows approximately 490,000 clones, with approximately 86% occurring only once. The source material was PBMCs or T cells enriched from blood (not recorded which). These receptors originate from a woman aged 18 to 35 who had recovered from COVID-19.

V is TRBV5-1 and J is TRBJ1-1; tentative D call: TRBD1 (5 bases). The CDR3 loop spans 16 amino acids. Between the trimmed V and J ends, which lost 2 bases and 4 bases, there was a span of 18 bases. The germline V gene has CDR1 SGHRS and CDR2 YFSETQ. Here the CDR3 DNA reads TGCGCCAGCAGCTTTACCACCGGGACTGAAGGCACTGAAGCTTTCTTT. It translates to CASSFTTGTEGTEAFF.

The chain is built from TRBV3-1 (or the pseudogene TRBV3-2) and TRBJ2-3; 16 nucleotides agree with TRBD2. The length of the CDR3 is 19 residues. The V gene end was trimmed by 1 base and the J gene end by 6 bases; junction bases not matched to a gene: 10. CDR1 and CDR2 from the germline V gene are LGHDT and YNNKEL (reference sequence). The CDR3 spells CASSQAPPGLAGGWDTQYF. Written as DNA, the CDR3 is TGTGCCAGCAGCCAAGCACCCCCGGGACTAGCGGGGGGGTGGGATACGCAGTATTTT.

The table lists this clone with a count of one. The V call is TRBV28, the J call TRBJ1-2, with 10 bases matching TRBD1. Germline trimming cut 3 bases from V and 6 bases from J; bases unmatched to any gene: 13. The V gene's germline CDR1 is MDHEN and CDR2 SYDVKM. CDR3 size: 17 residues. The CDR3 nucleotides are TGTGCCAGCAGTTTTGGGGGGGAACAGGGACAGGGGAATGGCTACACCTTC. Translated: CASSFGGEQGQGNGYTF.

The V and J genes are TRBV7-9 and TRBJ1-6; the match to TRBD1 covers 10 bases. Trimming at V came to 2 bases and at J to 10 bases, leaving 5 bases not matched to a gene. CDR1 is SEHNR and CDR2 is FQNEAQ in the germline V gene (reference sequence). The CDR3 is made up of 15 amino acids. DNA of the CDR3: TGTGCCAGCAGCTTAAGGGGGACAGGGGACTCACCCCTCCACTTT. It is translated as CASSLRGTGDSPLHF. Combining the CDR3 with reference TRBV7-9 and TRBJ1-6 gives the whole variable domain DTGVSQNPRHKITKRGQNVTFRCDPISEHNRLYWYRQTLGQGPEFLTYFQNEAQLEKSRLLSDRFSAERPKGSFSTLEIQRTEQGDSAMYLCASSLRGTGDSPLHFGNGTRLTVT.

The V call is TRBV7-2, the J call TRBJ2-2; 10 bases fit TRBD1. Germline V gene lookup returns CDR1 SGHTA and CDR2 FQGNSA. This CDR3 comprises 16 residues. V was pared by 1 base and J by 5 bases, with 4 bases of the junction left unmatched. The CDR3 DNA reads TGTGCCAGCAGCTTAGGAGGGACAGGGGTAACCGGGGAGCTGTTTTTT. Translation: CASSLGGTGVTGELFF. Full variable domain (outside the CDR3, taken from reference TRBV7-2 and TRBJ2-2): GAGVSQSPSNKVTEKGKDVELRCDPISGHTALYWYRQSLGQGLEFLIYFQGNSAPDKSGLPSDRFSAERTGGSVSTLTIQRTQQEDSAVYLCASSLGGTGVTGELFFGEGSRLTVL.

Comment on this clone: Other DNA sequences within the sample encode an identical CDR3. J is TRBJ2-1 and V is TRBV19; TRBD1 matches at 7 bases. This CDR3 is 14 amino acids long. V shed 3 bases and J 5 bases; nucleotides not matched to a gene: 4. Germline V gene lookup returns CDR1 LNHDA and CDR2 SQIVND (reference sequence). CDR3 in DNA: TGTGCCAGTAGTATGGGGCAGGGGGACAATGAGCAGTTCTTC. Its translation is CASSMGQGDNEQFF.

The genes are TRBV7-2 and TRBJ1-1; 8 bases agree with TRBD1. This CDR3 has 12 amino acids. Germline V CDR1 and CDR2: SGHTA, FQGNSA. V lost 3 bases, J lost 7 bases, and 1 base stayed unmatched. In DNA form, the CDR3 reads TGTGCCAGCAGCTTGGGGACAGGTGAAGCTTTCTTT. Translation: CASSLGTGEAFF.

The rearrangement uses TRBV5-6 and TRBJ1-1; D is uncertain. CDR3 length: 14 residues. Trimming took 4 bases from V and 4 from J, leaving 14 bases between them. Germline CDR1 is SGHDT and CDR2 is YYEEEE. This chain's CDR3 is CASSPDLTGTEAFF. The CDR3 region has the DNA TGTGCCAGCAGCCCCGACCTGACGGGCACTGAAGCTTTCTTT. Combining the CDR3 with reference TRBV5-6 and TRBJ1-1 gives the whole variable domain DAGVTQSPTHLIKTRGQQVTLRCSPKSGHDTVSWYQQALGQGPQFIFQYYEEEERQRGNFPDRFSGHQFPNYSSELNVNALLLGDSALYLCASSPDLTGTEAFFGQGTRLTVV.

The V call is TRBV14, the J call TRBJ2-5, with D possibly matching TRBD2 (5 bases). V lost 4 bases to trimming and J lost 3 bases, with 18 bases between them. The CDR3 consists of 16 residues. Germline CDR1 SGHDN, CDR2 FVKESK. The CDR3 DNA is TGTGCCAGCAGCCCTTTCTCTAGGACTGGCGAAGAGACCCAGTACTTC. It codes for CASSPFSRTGEETQYF.

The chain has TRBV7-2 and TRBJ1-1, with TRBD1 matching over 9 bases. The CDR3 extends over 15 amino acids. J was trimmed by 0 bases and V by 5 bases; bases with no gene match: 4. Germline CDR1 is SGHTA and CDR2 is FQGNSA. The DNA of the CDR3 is TGTGCCAGCAGCCCCTGGACAGGGGTGAACACTGAAGCTTTCTTT. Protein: CASSPWTGVNTEAFF.

The CDR3 DNA follows: TGTGCCAGCAGCTCGGGGGACAGGGCAGGGGGCTACACCTTC. Its translation: CASSSGDRAGGYTF. The chain has TRBV11-2 and TRBJ1-2, with 9 bases lining up with TRBD1. The V gene end was trimmed by 4 bases and the J gene end by 8 bases; junction bases not matched to a gene: 8. This CDR3 region has 14 residues. CDR1 is SGHAT and CDR2 is FQNNGV in the germline V gene.

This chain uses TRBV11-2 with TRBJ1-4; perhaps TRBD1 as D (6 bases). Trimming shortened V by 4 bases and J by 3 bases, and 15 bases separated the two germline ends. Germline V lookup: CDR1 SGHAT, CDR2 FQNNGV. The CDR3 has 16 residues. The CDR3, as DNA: TGTGCCAGCAGCTCGCCCCGAGGGGGTTCTAATGAAAAACTGTTTTTT. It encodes CASSSPRGGSNEKLFF. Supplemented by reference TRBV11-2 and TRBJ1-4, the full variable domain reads EAGVAQSPRYKIIEKRQSVAFWCNPISGHATLYWYQQILGQGPKLLIQFQNNGVVDDSQLPKDRFSAERLKGVDSTLKIQPAKLEDSAVYLCASSSPRGGSNEKLFFGSGTQLSVL.

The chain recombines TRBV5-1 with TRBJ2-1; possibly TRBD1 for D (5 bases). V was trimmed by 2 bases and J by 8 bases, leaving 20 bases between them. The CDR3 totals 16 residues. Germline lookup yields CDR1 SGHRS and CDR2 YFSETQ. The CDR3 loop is CASSFLGVIGLDEQFF. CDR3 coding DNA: TGCGCCAGCAGCTTTCTAGGGGTGATTGGTCTCGATGAGCAGTTCTTC.

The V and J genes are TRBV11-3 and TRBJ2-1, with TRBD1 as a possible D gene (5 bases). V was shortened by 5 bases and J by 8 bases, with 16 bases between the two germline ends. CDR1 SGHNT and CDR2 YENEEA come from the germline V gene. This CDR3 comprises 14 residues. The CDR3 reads CASSPDGLQDEQFF. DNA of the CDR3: TGTGCCAGCAGCCCTGACGGGTTACAGGATGAGCAGTTCTTC.

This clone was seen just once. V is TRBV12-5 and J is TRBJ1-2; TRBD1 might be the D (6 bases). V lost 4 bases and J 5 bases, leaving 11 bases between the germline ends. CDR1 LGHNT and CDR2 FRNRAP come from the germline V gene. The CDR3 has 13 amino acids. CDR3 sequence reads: CASGWDRGYGYTF. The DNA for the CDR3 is TGTGCTAGTGGTTGGGATAGGGGGTATGGCTACACCTTC.

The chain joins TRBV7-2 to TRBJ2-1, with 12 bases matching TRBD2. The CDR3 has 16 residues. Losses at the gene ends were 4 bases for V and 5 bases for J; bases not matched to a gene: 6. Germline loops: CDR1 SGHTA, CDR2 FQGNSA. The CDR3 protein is CASSSSGGAGHNEQFF. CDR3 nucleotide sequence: TGTGCCAGCAGCTCTAGCGGGGGGGCCGGTCACAATGAGCAGTTCTTC.

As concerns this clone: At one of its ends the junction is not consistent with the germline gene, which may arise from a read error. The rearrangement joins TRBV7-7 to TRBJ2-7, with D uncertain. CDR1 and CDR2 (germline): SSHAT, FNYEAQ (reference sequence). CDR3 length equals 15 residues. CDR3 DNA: TGTGCTAGCAGCCCCCTCAGTGGGCGACGCTACGAGCAGTACTTC. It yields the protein CASSPLSGRRYEQYF.

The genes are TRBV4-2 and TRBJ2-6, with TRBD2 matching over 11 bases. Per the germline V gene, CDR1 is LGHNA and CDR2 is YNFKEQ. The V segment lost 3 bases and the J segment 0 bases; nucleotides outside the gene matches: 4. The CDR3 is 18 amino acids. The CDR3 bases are TGTGCCAGCAGCCACAGCCTAGCGGGGGGCTCTGGGGCCAACGTCCTGACTTTC. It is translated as CASSHSLAGGSGANVLTF.

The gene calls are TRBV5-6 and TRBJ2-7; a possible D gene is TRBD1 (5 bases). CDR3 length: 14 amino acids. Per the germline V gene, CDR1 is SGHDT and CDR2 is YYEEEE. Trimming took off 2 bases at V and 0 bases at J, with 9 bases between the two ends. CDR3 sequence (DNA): TGTGCCAGCAGCTTCATAGGGGCCTCCTACGAGCAGTACTTC. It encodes CASSFIGASYEQYF.

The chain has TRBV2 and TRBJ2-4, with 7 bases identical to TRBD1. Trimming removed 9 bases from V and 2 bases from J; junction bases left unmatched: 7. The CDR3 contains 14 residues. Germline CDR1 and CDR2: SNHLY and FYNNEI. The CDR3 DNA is TGTGCCAGTACTACGGACAGGACCAAAAACATTCAGTACTTC. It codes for CASTTDRTKNIQYF. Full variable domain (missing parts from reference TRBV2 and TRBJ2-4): EPEVTQTPSHQVTQMGQEVILRCVPISNHLYFYWYRQILGQKVEFLVSFYNNEISEKSEIFDDQFSVERPDGSNFTLKIRSTKLEDSAMYFCASTTDRTKNIQYFGAGTRLSVL.

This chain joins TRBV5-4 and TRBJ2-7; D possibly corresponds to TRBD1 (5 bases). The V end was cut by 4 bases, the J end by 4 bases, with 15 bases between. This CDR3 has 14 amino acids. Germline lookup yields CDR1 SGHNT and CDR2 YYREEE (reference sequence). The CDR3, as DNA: TGTGCCAGCAGCCTCGGACATTCAAATTACGAGCAGTACTTC. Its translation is CASSLGHSNYEQYF.

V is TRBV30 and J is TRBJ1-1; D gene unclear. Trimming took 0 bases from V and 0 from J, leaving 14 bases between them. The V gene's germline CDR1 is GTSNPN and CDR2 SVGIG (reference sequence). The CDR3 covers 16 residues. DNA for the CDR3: TGTGCCTGGAGTGTACTAGGATGGAACATGAACACTGAAGCTTTCTTT. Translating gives CAWSVLGWNMNTEAFF.

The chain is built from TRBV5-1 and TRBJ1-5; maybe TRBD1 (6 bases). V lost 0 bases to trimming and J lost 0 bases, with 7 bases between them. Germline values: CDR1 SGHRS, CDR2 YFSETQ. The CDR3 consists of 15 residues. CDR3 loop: CASSLAGDSNQPQHF. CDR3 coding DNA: TGCGCCAGCAGCTTGGCAGGGGATAGCAATCAGCCCCAGCATTTT.

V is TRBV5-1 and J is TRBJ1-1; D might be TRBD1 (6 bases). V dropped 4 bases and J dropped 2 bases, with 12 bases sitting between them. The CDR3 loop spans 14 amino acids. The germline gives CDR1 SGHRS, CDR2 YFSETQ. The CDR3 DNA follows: TGCGCCAGCAGCATGGGACAAGTCAACACTGAAGCTTTCTTT. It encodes CASSMGQVNTEAFF. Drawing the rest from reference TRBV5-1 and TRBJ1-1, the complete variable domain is KAGVTQTPRYLIKTRGQQVTLSCSPISGHRSVSWYQQTPGQGLQFLFEYFSETQRNKGNFPGRFSGRQFSNSRSEMNVSTLELGDSALYLCASSMGQVNTEAFFGQGTRLTVV.

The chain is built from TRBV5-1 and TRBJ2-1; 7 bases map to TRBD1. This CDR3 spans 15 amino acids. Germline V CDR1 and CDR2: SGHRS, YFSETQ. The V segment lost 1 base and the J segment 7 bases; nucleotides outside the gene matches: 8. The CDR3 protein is CASSLSVTGKNEQFF. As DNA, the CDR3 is TGCGCCAGCAGCTTGTCTGTGACAGGGAAGAATGAGCAGTTCTTC.

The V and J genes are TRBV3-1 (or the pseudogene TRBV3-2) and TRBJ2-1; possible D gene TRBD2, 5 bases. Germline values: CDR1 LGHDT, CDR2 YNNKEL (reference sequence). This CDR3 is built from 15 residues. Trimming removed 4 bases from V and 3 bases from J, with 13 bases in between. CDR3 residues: CASSPTDGIYNEQFF. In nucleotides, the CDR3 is TGTGCCAGCAGCCCGACCGACGGGATCTACAATGAGCAGTTCTTC.

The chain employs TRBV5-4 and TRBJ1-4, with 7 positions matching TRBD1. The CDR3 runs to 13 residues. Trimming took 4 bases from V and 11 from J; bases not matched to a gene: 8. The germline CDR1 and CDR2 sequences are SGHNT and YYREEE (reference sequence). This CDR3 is CASSTGEEEKLFF. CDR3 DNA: TGTGCCAGCAGCACAGGGGAGGAGGAGAAACTGTTTTTT. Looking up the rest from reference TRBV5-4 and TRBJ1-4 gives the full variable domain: ETGVTQSPTHLIKTRGQQVTLRCSSQSGHNTVSWYQQALGQGPQFIFQYYREEENGRGNFPPRFSGLQFPNYSSELNVNALELDDSALYLCASSTGEEEKLFFGSGTQLSVL.

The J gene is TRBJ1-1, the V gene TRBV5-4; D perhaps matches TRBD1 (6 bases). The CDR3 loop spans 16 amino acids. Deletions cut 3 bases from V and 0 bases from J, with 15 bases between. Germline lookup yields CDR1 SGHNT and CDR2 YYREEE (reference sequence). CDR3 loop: CASSWVGRGMNTEAFF. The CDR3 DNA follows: TGTGCCAGCAGCTGGGTGGGCAGGGGAATGAACACTGAAGCTTTCTTT.

The CDR3 region is CASSPRTGQVWSAFF. CDR3 nucleotide sequence: TGCGCCAGCAGCCCGAGAACGGGACAGGTTTGGTCAGCTTTCTTT. V usage is TRBV5-1 and J usage is TRBJ1-1; 8 nucleotides agree with TRBD1. The CDR3 is 15 amino acids. The germline gives CDR1 SGHRS, CDR2 YFSETQ. V lost 4 bases to trimming and J lost 10 bases; unmatched junction nucleotides: 15.